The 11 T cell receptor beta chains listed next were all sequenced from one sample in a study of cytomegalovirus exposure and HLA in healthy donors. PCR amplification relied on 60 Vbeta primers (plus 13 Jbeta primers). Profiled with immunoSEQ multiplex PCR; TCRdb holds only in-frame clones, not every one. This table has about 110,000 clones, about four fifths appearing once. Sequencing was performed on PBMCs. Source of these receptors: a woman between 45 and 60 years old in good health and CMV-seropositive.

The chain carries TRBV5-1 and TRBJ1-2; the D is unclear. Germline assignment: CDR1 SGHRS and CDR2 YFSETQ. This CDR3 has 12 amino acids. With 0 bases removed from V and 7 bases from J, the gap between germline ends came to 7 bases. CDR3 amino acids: CASSLDAAGYTF. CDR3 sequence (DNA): TGCGCCAGCAGCTTGGATGCGGCTGGCTACACCTTC.

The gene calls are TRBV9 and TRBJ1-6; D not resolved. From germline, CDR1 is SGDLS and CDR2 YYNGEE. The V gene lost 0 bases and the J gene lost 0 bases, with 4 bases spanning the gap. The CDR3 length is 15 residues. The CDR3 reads CASSVGGSYNSPLHF. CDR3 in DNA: TGTGCCAGCAGCGTAGGCGGCTCCTATAATTCACCCCTCCACTTT.

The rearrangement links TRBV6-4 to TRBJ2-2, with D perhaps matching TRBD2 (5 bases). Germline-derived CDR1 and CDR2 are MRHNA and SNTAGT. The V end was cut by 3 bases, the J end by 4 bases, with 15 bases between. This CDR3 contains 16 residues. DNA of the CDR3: TGTGCCAGCAGTGAGCTCGGAGGTCTCGGCACCGGGGAGCTGTTTTTT. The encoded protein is CASSELGGLGTGELFF.

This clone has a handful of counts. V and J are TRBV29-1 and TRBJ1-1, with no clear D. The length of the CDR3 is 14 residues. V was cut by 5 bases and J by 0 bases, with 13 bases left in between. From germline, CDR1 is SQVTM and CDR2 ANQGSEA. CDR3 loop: CSVSQSRVNTEAFF. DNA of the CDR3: TGCAGCGTTTCCCAAAGTAGAGTGAACACTGAAGCTTTCTTT.

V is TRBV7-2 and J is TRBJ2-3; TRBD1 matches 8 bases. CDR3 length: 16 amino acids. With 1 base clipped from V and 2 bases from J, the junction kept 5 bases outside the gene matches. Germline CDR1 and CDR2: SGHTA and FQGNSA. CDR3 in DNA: TGTGCCAGCAGCTTAGGGACAGGGTCGTTCACAGATACGCAGTATTTT. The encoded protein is CASSLGTGSFTDTQYF. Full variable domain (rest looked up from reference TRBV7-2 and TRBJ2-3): GAGVSQSPSNKVTEKGKDVELRCDPISGHTALYWYRQSLGQGLEFLIYFQGNSAPDKSGLPSDRFSAERTGGSVSTLTIQRTQQEDSAVYLCASSLGTGSFTDTQYFGPGTRLTVL.

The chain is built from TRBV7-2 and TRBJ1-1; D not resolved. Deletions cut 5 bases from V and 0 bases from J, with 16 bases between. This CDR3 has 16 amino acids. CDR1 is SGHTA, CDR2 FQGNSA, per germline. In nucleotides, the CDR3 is TGTGCCAGCAGCCTGAAACCCAGGAATATGAACACTGAAGCTTTCTTT. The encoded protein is CASSLKPRNMNTEAFF.

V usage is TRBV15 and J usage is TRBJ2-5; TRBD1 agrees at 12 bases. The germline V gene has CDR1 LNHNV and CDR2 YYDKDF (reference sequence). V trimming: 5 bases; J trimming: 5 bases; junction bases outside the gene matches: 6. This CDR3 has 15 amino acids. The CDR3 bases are TGTGCCACCAGCGGGGGACAGGGGGCTTGGGAGACCCAGTACTTC. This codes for CATSGGQGAWETQYF.

The CDR3 DNA sequence: TGTGCCAGTAGTATACAGGGGGATAATTCACCCCTCCACTTT. Amino acids: CASSIQGDNSPLHF. The chain carries TRBV19 and TRBJ1-6; TRBD1 matches 7 bases. Germline V gene sequence: CDR1 LNHDA, CDR2 SQIVND (reference sequence). With 2 bases clipped from V and 5 bases from J, the junction kept 0 bases outside the gene matches. The CDR3 has 14 amino acids.

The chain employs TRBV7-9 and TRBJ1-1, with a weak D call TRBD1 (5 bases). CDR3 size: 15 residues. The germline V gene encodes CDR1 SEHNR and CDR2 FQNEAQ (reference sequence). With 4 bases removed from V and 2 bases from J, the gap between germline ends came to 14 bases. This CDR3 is CASSSLRADNTEAFF. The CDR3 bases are TGTGCCAGCAGCTCGCTCAGGGCGGACAACACTGAAGCTTTCTTT.

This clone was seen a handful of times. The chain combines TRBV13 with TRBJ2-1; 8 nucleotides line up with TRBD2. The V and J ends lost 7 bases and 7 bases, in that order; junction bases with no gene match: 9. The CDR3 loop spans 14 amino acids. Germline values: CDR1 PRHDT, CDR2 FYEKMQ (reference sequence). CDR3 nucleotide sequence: TGTGCCAGCACCCGAGCGGGGGCTAAGAATGAGCAGTTCTTC. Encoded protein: CASTRAGAKNEQFF. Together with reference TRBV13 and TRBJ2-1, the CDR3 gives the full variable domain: AAGVIQSPRHLIKEKRETATLKCYPIPRHDTVYWYQQGPGQDPQFLISFYEKMQSDKGSIPDRFSAQQFSDYHSELNMSSLELGDSALYFCASTRAGAKNEQFFGPGTRLTVL.

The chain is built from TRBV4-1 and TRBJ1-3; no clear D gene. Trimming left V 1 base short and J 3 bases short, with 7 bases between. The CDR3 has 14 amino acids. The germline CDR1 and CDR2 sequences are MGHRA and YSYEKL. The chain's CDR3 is CASSQVGVGNTIYF. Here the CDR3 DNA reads TGCGCCAGCAGCCAAGTCGGAGTTGGAAACACCATATATTTT.